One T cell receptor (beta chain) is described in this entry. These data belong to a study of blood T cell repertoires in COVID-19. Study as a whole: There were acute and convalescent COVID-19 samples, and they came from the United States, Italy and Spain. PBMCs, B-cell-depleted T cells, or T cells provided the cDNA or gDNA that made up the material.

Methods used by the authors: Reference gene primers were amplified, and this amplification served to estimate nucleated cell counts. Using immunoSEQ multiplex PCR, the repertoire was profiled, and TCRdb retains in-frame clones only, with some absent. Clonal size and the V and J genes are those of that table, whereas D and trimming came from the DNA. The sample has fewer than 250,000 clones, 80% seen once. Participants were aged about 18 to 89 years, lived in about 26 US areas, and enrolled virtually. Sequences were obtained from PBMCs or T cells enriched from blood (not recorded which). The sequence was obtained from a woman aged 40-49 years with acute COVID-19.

CDR3 bases: TGTGCCATCAGTGGTACGGGGACTGAAGCTTTCTTT. Translation: CAISGTGTEAFF. The rearrangement links TRBV10-3 to TRBJ1-1; D remains ambiguous. The CDR3 sequence is 12 residues long. CDR1 and CDR2 (germline): ENHRY, SYGVKD. V was shortened by 4 bases and J by 5 bases, with 8 bases between the two germline ends.